The 15 T cell receptor beta chains in this list originate from one sample, sequenced in a study of control samples from healthy donors and cancer patients. Assay: immunoSEQ multiplex PCR; the TCRdb copy retains only in-frame clones and omits some. The table has approximately 150,000 clones, approximately 91% seen once. The sample consisted of blood. The receptors derive from a man aged 30 to 45 in good health.

This rearrangement joins TRBV27 to TRBJ1-1; D is unresolved. This CDR3 comprises 14 residues. The V gene lost 6 bases and the J gene lost 4 bases, with 15 bases spanning the gap. The V gene's germline CDR1 is MNHEY and CDR2 SMNVEV (reference sequence). CDR3 DNA: TGTGCCAGCAGAGGCCTCGGGATCGGCACTGAAGCTTTCTTT. Protein product: CASRGLGIGTEAFF.

The chain recombines TRBV7-2 with TRBJ1-5; a possible D gene is TRBD1 (6 bases). Germline V gene lookup returns CDR1 SGHTA and CDR2 FQGNSA. V lost 2 bases and J lost 4, with 12 bases in between. The CDR3 is 15 residues long. In DNA, the CDR3 is TGTGCCAGCAGCTTATTGGGGGGGGCAAATCAGCCCCAGCATTTT. Its protein product is CASSLLGGANQPQHF.

This rearrangement joins TRBV30 to TRBJ1-1; TRBD1 might be the D (6 bases). The germline V and J ends were trimmed by 1 base and 0 bases, with 18 bases remaining between them. The CDR3 spans 17 residues. CDR1 and CDR2 from the germline V gene are GTSNPN and SVGIG (reference sequence). CDR3 region: CAWSAYGQLIMNTEAFF. The CDR3 DNA follows: TGTGCCTGGAGTGCATACGGACAGCTAATCATGAACACTGAAGCTTTCTTT.

The V gene is TRBV24-1, the J gene TRBJ1-2; D is ambiguous. With 3 bases removed from V and 4 bases from J, the gap between germline ends came to 14 bases. Looked up from germline, CDR1 is KGHDR and CDR2 is SFDVKD. The CDR3 is 15 residues long. The CDR3 DNA reads as TGTGCCACCAGTGATCCGTCTAACTACGCCTATGGCTACACCTTC. Amino acids: CATSDPSNYAYGYTF.

This clone has just a few counts. Additional DNA sequences in this sample encode the identical CDR3. The gene calls are TRBV7-2 and TRBJ1-5; D not certain. Germline assignment: CDR1 SGHTA and CDR2 FQGNSA. There are 14 residues in the CDR3. Trimming removed 1 base at V and 3 bases at J, with 7 bases between. The CDR3 coding sequence is TGTGCCAGCAGCTTAGGCAGGAACAATCAGCCCCAGCATTTT. Amino acids: CASSLGRNNQPQHF.

The chain uses TRBV2 and TRBJ2-7; the match to TRBD2 covers 9 bases. From germline, CDR1 is SNHLY and CDR2 FYNNEI. J was trimmed by 3 bases and V by 4 bases; bases with no gene match: 4. The CDR3 loop spans 14 amino acids. This CDR3 reads CASSAASGDYEQYF. The CDR3 region has the DNA TGTGCCAGCAGTGCGGCTAGCGGGGACTACGAGCAGTACTTC. The whole variable domain, filled in from reference TRBV2 and TRBJ2-7, reads EPEVTQTPSHQVTQMGQEVILRCVPISNHLYFYWYRQILGQKVEFLVSFYNNEISEKSEIFDDQFSVERPDGSNFTLKIRSTKLEDSAMYFCASSAASGDYEQYFGPGTRLTVT.

The chain combines TRBV6-5 with TRBJ1-5, with D possibly matching TRBD1 (5 bases). Germline V gives CDR1 MNHEY, CDR2 SVGAGI. V was cut by 4 bases and J by 1 base, with 8 bases left in between. The CDR3 runs 14 residues. CDR3 loop: CASSWGGSNQPQHF. In DNA form, the CDR3 reads TGTGCCAGCAGTTGGGGGGGAAGCAATCAGCCCCAGCATTTT.

The rearrangement uses TRBV27 and TRBJ1-2, with D possibly matching TRBD1 (6 bases). Trimming left V 7 bases short and J 6 bases short, with 12 bases between. Germline CDR1 is MNHEY and CDR2 is SMNVEV (reference sequence). The CDR3 covers 12 residues. The CDR3 loop reads CASMGARDGYTF. Written as DNA, the CDR3 is TGTGCCAGCATGGGGGCGCGGGATGGCTACACCTTC.

Notes on this clone: This sequence may be a read error, since a much larger clone differs from it by one base. The same CDR3 arises from other DNA sequences in this sample as well. The gene calls are TRBV4-1 and TRBJ1-6; D is ambiguous. CDR3 length: 12 amino acids. Germline V CDR1 and CDR2: MGHRA, YSYEKL. V was pared by 3 bases and J by 5 bases, with 2 bases between. The CDR3 DNA reads TGCGCCAGCAGCCACAATAATTCACCCCTCCACTTT. It encodes CASSHNNSPLHF.

The V gene is TRBV27, the J gene TRBJ1-5; D is perhaps TRBD1 (6 bases). Germline assignment: CDR1 MNHEY and CDR2 SMNVEV (reference sequence). This CDR3 spans 16 amino acids. The V end lost 6 bases, the J end lost 9 bases, and 24 bases lay between the germline ends. CDR3 sequence (DNA): TGTGCCAGCAGCCTAGGTGGGGCAGGGGCCGCCCGGCCCCAGCATTTT. This codes for CASSLGGAGAARPQHF.

In this sample, this clone turned up a few times. The chain employs TRBV7-9 and TRBJ2-1; D may be TRBD2 (6 bases). CDR3 length: 13 residues. V gave up 3 bases and J gave up 7 bases, with 10 bases separating them. Per the germline V gene, CDR1 is SEHNR and CDR2 is FQNEAQ (reference sequence). CDR3 DNA sequence: TGTGCCAGCAGCTTTGGACGGGAGAATGAGCAGTTCTTC. It yields the protein CASSFGRENEQFF.

The chain links TRBV4-2 to TRBJ2-7; maybe TRBD2 (6 bases). Trimming took 0 bases from V and 2 from J, leaving 14 bases between them. Germline values: CDR1 LGHNA, CDR2 YNFKEQ. The CDR3 length is 16 residues. The CDR3 is CASSQEGGGATYEQYF. CDR3 nucleotides: TGTGCCAGCAGCCAAGAAGGTGGCGGGGCGACCTACGAGCAGTACTTC.

The V and J genes are TRBV3-1 (or the pseudogene TRBV3-2) and TRBJ2-3; D remains unclear. Germline CDR1 LGHDT, CDR2 YNNKEL (reference sequence). The length of the CDR3 is 13 residues. V lost 4 bases and J lost 4, with 9 bases in between. In DNA, the CDR3 is TGTGCCAGCAGCCGTCAGCGATCAGATACGCAGTATTTT. As protein: CASSRQRSDTQYF.

V is TRBV7-8 and J is TRBJ2-1, with TRBD2 matching over 13 bases. This CDR3 region has 15 residues. Germline CDR1 is SGHVS and CDR2 is FQNEAQ. The J segment lost 10 bases and the V segment lost 5 bases, leaving 8 bases of the junction unmatched. CDR3 coding DNA: TGTGCCAGCAGCGCCGGGACTAGCGGGAAAGGCGAGCAGTTCTTC. Amino acids: CASSAGTSGKGEQFF. Full variable domain (rest looked up from reference TRBV7-8 and TRBJ2-1): GAGVSQSPRYKVAKRGQDVALRCDPISGHVSLFWYQQALGQGPEFLTYFQNEAQLDKSGLPSDRFFAERPEGSVSTLKIQRTQQEDSAVYLCASSAGTSGKGEQFFGPGTRLTVL.

This chain links TRBV5-6 with TRBJ2-2, with 8 nucleotides matching TRBD1. CDR3 length: 14 residues. Germline loops: CDR1 SGHDT, CDR2 YYEEEE. Germline trimming cut 2 bases from V and 4 bases from J; bases unmatched to any gene: 1. This chain's CDR3 is CASSLQGGTGELFF. The DNA of the CDR3 is TGTGCCAGCAGCTTACAGGGGGGCACCGGGGAGCTGTTTTTT.